This TCR beta chain was captured by sequencing in a study of blood T cell repertoires in COVID-19. The CDR3 is 16 residues long. Germline trimming cut 3 bases from V and 3 bases from J; bases unmatched to any gene: 5. Germline CDR1 LNHDA, CDR2 SQIVND (reference sequence). In the authors' workflow: How many nucleated cells were present was estimated from reference gene primer amplification. Sequencing was performed with immunoSEQ multiplex PCR; in TCRdb, only in-frame clones are kept and a portion is missing. The DNA gave D and trimming, while V, J and clone size come from that table. The sample lists about 160,000 clones, roughly 88% occurring once.

This clonotype was sampled from a woman in her forties or fifties who had recovered from COVID-19. V gene TRBV19 combines with J gene TRBJ2-3; 11 bases are shared with TRBD2. Sequencing used PBMCs or T cells enriched from blood (not recorded which). The CDR3: CASSISLAGATDTQYF. The CDR3 nucleotides are TGTGCCAGTAGTATTTCACTAGCGGGGGCGACAGATACGCAGTATTTT.